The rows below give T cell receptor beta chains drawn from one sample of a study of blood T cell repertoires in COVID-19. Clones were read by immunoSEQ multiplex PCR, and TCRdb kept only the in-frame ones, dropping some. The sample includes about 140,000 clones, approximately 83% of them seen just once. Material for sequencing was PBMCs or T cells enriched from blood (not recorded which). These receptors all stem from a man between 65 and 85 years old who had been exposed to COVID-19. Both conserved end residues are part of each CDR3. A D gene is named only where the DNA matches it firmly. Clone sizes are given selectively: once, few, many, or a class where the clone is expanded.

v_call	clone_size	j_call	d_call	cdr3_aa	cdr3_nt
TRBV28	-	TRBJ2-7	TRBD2	CASSSYTTGTRNEQYF	TGTGCCAGCAGTTCGTACACTACCGGGACTAGAAACGAGCAGTACTTC
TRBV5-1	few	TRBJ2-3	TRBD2	CASSGGTSGRYGDTQYF	TGCGCCAGCAGCGGCGGGACTAGCGGGAGGTACGGAGATACGCAGTATTTT
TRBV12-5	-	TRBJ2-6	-	CASGFSGANVLTF	TGTGCTAGTGGTTTTAGTGGGGCCAACGTCCTGACTTTC
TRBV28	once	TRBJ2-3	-	CASSPVNTDTQYF	TGTGCCAGCAGCCCGGTAAATACAGATACGCAGTATTTT
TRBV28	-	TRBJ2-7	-	CASSPSRDTYYEQYF	TGTGCCAGCAGCCCGAGCCGGGACACCTACTACGAGCAGTACTTC
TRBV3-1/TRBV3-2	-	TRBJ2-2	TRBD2	CASSPGLANTGELFF	TGTGCCAGCAGCCCGGGACTAGCGAACACCGGGGAGCTGTTTTTT
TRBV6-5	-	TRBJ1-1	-	CASSSRGLVPEAFF	TGTGCCAGCAGTTCTAGGGGTCTAGTCCCTGAAGCTTTCTTT
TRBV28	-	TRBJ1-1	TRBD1	CASSLFIGRGRNTEAFF	TGTGCCAGCAGTTTATTTATCGGCAGGGGGAGGAACACTGAAGCTTTCTTT
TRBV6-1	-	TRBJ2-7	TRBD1	CASSGSPGQGAHEQYF	TGTGCCAGCAGTGGCTCCCCGGGACAGGGGGCCCACGAGCAGTACTTC
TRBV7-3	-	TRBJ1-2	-	CASSLMGGLEEGYTF	TGTGCCAGCAGCTTAATGGGGGGGCTCGAAGAGGGCTACACCTTC
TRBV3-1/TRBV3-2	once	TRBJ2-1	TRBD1	CASSLTGGTYNEQFF	TGTGCCAGCAGCCTAACAGGGGGCACCTACAATGAGCAGTTCTTC
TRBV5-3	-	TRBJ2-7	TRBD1	CARSSTDRGGYEQYF	TGTGCCAGAAGCTCGACGGACAGGGGGGGCTACGAGCAGTACTTC
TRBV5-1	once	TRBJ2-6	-	CASSSQVSGANVLTF	TGCGCCAGCAGCTCTCAGGTCTCTGGGGCCAACGTCCTGACTTTC
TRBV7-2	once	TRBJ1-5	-	CASSREFSNQPQHF	TGTGCCAGCAGCCGCGAATTTAGCAATCAGCCCCAGCATTTT
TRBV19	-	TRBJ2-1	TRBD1	CATFLTGGSYNEQFF	TGTGCCACCTTCTTGACAGGGGGGTCCTACAATGAGCAGTTCTTC
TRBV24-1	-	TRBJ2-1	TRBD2	CATSKPAGLRNEQFF	TGTGCCACCAGTAAGCCAGCGGGACTTCGGAATGAGCAGTTCTTC
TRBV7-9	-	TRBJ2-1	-	CASSFRGEQFF	TGTGCCAGCAGCTTTCGGGGGGAGCAGTTCTTC
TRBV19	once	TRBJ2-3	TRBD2	CASSNSGRRMGTDTQYF	TGTGCCAGTAGTAATAGCGGGAGAAGGATGGGCACAGATACGCAGTATTTT
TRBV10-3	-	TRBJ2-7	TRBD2	CAISERTSGSFRYEQYF	TGTGCCATCAGTGAGCGGACTAGCGGGAGTTTTCGTTACGAGCAGTACTTC
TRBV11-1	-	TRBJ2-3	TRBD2	CASSLAQRGRTDTQYF	TGTGCCAGCAGCTTAGCGCAGCGGGGGCGGACAGATACGCAGTATTTT
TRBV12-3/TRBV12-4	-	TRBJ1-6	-	CASSSLSPLHF	TGTGCCAGCAGCTCTTTGTCACCCCTCCACTTT
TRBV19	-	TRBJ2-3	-	CASNDRPRTDTQYF	TGTGCCAGTAATGACAGGCCGCGCACAGATACGCAGTATTTT
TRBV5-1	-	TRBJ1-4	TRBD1	CASSLQGVENEKLFF	TGCGCCAGCAGTTTACAGGGGGTTGAGAATGAAAAACTGTTTTTT
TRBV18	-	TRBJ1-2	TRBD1	CASSPRDRGPEGYTF	TGTGCCAGCTCACCACGAGACAGGGGGCCGGAGGGCTACACCTTC
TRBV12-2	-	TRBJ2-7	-	CASRLFGGGGAYEQYF	TGTGCAAGTCGCTTATTTGGGGGCGGGGGCGCCTACGAGCAGTACTTC
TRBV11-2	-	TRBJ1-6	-	CASSLAYSPLHF	TGTGCCAGCAGCTTAGCTTATTCACCCCTCCACTTT
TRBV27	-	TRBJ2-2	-	CATRSLANTGELFF	TGTGCCACCCGGTCCCTCGCGAACACCGGGGAGCTGTTTTTT
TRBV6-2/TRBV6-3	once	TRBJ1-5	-	CASSYAAAYSNQPQHF	TGTGCCAGCAGTTACGCGGCAGCATATAGCAATCAGCCCCAGCATTTT
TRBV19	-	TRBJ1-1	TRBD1	CASSIALGRGLVGTEAFF	TGTGCCAGTAGTATAGCTCTCGGCAGGGGGCTGGTGGGTACTGAAGCTTTCTTT
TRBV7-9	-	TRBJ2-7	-	CASSKVGYEQYF	TGTGCCAGCAGCAAAGTCGGGTACGAGCAGTACTTC
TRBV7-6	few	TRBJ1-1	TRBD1	CASSSRQGAIIEAFF	TGTGCCAGCAGCTCCCGACAGGGGGCGATAATAGAAGCTTTCTTT
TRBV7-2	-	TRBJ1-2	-	CASSLVGTPLNYGYTF	TGTGCCAGCAGCTTAGTCGGGACACCTCTGAACTATGGCTACACCTTC
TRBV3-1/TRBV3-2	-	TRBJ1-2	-	CASSLPRGGYTF	TGTGCCAGCAGCCTCCCTCGGGGGGGCTACACCTTC
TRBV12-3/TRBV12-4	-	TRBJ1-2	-	CASSGNNYGYTF	TGTGCCAGCAGCGGGAATAACTATGGCTACACCTTC
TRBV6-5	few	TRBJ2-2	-	CASKLRRNTGELFF	TGTGCCAGCAAGTTACGGCGGAATACCGGGGAGCTGTTTTTT
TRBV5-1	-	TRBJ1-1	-	CASSLESYTEAFF	TGCGCCAGCAGCTTGGAATCTTACACTGAAGCTTTCTTT
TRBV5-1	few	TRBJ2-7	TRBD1	CASSLPGTGFHEQYF	TGCGCCAGCAGCCTACCCGGGACAGGGTTCCACGAGCAGTACTTC
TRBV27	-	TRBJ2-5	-	CASSFQGVGETQYF	TGTGCCAGCAGTTTTCAGGGTGTGGGAGAGACCCAGTACTTC
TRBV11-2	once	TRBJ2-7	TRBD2	CASSFSGTTMTYEQYF	TGTGCCAGCAGCTTCTCCGGGACTACCATGACCTACGAGCAGTACTTC
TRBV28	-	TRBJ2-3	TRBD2	CASSFTPSGRTTDTQYF	TGTGCCAGCAGTTTCACCCCTAGCGGGAGGACCACAGATACGCAGTATTTT
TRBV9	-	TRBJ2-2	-	CASSVVGGNTGELFF	TGTGCCAGCAGCGTAGTGGGAGGTAACACCGGGGAGCTGTTTTTT
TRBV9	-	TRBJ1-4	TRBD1	CASSVADRGEKLFF	TGTGCCAGCAGCGTAGCTGACAGGGGTGAAAAACTGTTTTTT
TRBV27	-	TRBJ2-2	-	CASSLQGYTGELFF	TGTGCCAGCAGTTTACAGGGATACACCGGGGAGCTGTTTTTT
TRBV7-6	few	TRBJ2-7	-	CASSVSGTEDEQYF	TGTGCCAGCAGCGTTTCCGGGACTGAGGACGAGCAGTACTTC
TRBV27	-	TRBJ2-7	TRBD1	CASSSPGQGIREQYF	TGTGCCAGCAGTTCGCCGGGACAGGGTATTCGCGAGCAGTACTTC
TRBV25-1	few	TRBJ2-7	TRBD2	CASRASGSYEQYF	TGTGCCAGCAGGGCTAGCGGTTCCTACGAGCAGTACTTC
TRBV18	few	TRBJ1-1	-	CASSPISSGAANTEAFF	TGTGCCAGCTCACCAATATCGTCAGGCGCCGCGAACACTGAAGCTTTCTTT
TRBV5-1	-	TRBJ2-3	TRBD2	CASSSLAGGLTDTQYF	TGCGCCAGCAGCTCCTTAGCGGGAGGTCTCACAGATACGCAGTATTTT
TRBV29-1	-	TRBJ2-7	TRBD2	CSVEGLAESSYEQYF	TGCAGCGTTGAAGGACTAGCGGAGAGCTCCTACGAGCAGTACTTC
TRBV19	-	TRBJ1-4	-	CASSRGLNEKLFF	TGTGCCAGTAGTAGAGGCTTAAATGAAAAACTGTTTTTT
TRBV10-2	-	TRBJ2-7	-	CASSAYGSGSSYEQYF	TGCGCCAGCAGTGCCTACGGTAGCGGAAGCTCCTACGAGCAGTACTTC
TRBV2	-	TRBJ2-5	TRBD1	CASIGQGFETQYF	TGTGCCAGCATAGGACAGGGGTTTGAGACCCAGTACTTC
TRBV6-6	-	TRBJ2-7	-	CASSHQGQPYEQYF	TGTGCCAGCAGTCACCAGGGCCAACCCTACGAGCAGTACTTC
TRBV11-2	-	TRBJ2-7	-	CASSSDRTWTYEQYF	TGTGCCAGCAGTTCCGACAGGACGTGGACCTACGAGCAGTACTTC
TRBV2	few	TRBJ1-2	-	CASSESTGLNGYTF	TGTGCCAGCAGTGAATCCACAGGGCTGAATGGCTACACCTTC